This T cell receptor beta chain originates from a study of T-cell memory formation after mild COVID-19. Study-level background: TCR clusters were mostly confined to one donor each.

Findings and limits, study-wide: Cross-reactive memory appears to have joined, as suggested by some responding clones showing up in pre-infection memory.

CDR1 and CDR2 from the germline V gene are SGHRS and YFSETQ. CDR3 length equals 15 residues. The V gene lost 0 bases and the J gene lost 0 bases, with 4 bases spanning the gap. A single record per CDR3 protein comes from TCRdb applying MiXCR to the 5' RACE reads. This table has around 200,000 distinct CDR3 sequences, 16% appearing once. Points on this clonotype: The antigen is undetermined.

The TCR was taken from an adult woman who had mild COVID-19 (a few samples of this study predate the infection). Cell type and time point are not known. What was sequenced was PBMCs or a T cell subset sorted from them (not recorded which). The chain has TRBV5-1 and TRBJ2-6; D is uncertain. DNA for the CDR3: TGCGCCAGCAGCTTGGATGGCTCTGGGGCCAACGTCCTGACTTTC. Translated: CASSLDGSGANVLTF.